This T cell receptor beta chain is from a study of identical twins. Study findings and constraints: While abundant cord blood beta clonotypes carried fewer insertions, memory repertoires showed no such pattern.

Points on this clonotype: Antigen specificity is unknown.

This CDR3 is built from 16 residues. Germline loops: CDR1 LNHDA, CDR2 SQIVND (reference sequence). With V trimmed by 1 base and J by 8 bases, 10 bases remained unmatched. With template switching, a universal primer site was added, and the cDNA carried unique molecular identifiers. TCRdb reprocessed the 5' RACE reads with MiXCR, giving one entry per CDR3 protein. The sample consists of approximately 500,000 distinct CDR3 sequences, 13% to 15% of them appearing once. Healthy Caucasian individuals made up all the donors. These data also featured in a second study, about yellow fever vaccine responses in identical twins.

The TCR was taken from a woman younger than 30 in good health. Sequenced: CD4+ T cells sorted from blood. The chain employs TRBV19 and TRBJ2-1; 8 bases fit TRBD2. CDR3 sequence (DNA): TGTGCCAGTAGTATAGTTTGGGCGGGGGGTACGGATGAGCAGTTCTTC. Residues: CASSIVWAGGTDEQFF.